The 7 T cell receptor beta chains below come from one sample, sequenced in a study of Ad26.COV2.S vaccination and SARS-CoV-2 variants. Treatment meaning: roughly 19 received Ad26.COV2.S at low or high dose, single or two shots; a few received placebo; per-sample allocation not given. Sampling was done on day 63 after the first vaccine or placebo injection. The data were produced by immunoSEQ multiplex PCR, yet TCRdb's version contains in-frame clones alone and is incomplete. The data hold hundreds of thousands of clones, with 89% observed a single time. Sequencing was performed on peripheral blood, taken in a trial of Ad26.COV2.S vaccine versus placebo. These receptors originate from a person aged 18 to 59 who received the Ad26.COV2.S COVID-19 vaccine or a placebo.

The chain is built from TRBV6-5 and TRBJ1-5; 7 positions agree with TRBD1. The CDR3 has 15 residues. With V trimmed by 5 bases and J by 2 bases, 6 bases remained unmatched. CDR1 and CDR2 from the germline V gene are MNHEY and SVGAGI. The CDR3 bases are TGTGCCAGCAGTCCTTCCGGGACAGGCAATCAGCCCCAGCATTTT. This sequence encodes CASSPSGTGNQPQHF.

The CDR3 protein is CASSSRTGAGYEQFF. In nucleotides, the CDR3 is TGTGCCAGCAGCTCCCGGACAGGGGCTGGTTATGAGCAGTTCTTC. The genes are TRBV7-9 and TRBJ2-1, with 9 bases fitting TRBD1. Germline V gene data show CDR1 as SEHNR and CDR2 as FQNEAQ (reference sequence). Trimming removed 4 bases from V and 8 bases from J; junction bases left unmatched: 9. This CDR3 is 15 amino acids long. The full variable domain, in which reference TRBV7-9 and TRBJ2-1 provide the parts outside the CDR3, is DTGVSQNPRHKITKRGQNVTFRCDPISEHNRLYWYRQTLGQGPEFLTYFQNEAQLEKSRLLSDRFSAERPKGSFSTLEIQRTEQGDSAMYLCASSSRTGAGYEQFFGPGTRLTVL.

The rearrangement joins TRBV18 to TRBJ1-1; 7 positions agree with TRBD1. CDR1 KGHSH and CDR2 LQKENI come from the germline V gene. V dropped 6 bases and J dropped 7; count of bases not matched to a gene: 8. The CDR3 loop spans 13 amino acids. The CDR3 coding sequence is TGTGCCAGCTCGCGACAGGGATACGTTGAAGCTTTCTTT. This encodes CASSRQGYVEAFF.

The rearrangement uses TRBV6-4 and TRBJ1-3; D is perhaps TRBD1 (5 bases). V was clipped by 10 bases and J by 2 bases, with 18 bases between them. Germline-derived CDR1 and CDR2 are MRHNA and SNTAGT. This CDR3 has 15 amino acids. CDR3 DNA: TGTGCCACCGGTTTTGGGGGGGAAGCTGGAAACACCATATATTTT. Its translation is CATGFGGEAGNTIYF.

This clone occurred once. The DNA for the CDR3 is TGTGCCAGCAGCTCACTCGGGGGTCGGTCCTACGAGCAGTACTTC. It codes for CASSSLGGRSYEQYF. This chain links TRBV7-9 with TRBJ2-7; maybe TRBD2 (6 bases). V gave up 4 bases and J gave up 1 base, with 14 bases separating them. The germline gives CDR1 SEHNR, CDR2 FQNEAQ (reference sequence). This CDR3 is 15 amino acids long.

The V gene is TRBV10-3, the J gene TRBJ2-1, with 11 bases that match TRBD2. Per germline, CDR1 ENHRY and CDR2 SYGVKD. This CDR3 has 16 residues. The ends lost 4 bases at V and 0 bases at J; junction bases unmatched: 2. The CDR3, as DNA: TGTGCCATCAGTGTCGGGACTAGCGGCTCCTACAATGAGCAGTTCTTC. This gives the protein CAISVGTSGSYNEQFF.

The CDR3 region is CASSEGLAIQETQYF. CDR3 DNA sequence: TGTGCCAGCAGTGAGGGTCTAGCGATCCAAGAGACCCAGTACTTC. The J gene is TRBJ2-5, the V gene TRBV25-1, with D perhaps matching TRBD2 (6 bases). Trimming cost V 3 bases and J 1 base, with 12 bases left between them. Germline V gene lookup returns CDR1 MGHDK and CDR2 SYGVNS. The CDR3 is 15 residues long.